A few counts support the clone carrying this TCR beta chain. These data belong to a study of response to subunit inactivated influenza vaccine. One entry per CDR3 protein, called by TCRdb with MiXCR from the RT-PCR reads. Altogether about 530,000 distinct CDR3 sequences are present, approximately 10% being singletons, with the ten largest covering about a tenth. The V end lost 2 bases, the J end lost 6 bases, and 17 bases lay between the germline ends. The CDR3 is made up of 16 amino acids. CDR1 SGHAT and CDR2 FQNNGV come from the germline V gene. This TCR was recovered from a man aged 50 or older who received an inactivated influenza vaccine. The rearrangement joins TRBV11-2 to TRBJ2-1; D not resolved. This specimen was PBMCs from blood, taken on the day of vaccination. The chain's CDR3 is CASSLNTITAPNEQFF. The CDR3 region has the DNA TGTGCCAGCAGCTTAAACACTATAACTGCCCCCAATGAGCAGTTCTTC.